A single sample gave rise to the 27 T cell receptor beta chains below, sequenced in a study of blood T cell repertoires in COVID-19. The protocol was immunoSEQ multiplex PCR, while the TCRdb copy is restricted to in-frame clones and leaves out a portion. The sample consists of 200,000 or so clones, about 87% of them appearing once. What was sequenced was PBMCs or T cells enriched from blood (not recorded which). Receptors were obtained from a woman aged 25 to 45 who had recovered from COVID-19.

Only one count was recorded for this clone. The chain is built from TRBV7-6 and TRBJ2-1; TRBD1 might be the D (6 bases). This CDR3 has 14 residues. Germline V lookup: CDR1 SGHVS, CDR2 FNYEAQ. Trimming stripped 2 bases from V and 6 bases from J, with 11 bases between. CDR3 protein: CASSLSARGNEQFF. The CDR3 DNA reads TGTGCCAGCAGCTTATCAGCCAGGGGCAATGAGCAGTTCTTC.

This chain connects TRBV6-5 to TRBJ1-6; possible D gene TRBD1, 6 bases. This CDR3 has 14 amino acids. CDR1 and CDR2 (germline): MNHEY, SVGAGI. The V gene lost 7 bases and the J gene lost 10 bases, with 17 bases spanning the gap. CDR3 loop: CASNQQGGGSPLHF. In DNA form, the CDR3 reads TGTGCCAGCAACCAACAGGGAGGGGGATCACCCCTCCACTTT.

CDR3 amino acids: CASTFDREYEQYF. CDR3 DNA sequence: TGTGCCAGCACCTTCGACCGGGAGTACGAGCAGTACTTC. The V gene is TRBV5-4, the J gene TRBJ2-7; TRBD2 is a possible D gene (6 bases). CDR1 and CDR2 (germline): SGHNT, YYREEE (reference sequence). The CDR3 loop spans 13 amino acids. Deletions cut 6 bases from V and 4 bases from J, with 14 bases between. The entire variable domain, with the rest obtained from reference TRBV5-4 and TRBJ2-7, is as follows: ETGVTQSPTHLIKTRGQQVTLRCSSQSGHNTVSWYQQALGQGPQFIFQYYREEENGRGNFPPRFSGLQFPNYSSELNVNALELDDSALYLCASTFDREYEQYFGPGTRLTVT.

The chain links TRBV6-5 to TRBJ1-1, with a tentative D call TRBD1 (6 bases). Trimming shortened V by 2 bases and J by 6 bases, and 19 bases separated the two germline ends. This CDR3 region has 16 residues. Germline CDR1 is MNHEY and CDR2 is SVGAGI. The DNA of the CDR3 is TGTGCCAGCAGTTACGGGGGGGCACAGGCGGTGGCTGAAGCTTTCTTT. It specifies CASSYGGAQAVAEAFF.

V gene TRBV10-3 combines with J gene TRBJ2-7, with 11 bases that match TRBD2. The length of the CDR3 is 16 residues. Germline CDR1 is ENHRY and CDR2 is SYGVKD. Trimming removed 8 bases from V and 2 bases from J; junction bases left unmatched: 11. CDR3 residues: CAIREGKLAGAYEQYF. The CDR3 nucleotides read TGTGCCATCCGGGAGGGGAAACTAGCGGGGGCCTACGAGCAGTACTTC.

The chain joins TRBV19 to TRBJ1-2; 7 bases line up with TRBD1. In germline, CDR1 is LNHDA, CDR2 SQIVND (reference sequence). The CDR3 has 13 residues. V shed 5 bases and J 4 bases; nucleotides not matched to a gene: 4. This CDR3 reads CASSLGTVYGYTF. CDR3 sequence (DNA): TGTGCCAGTAGTCTCGGGACAGTCTATGGCTACACCTTC.

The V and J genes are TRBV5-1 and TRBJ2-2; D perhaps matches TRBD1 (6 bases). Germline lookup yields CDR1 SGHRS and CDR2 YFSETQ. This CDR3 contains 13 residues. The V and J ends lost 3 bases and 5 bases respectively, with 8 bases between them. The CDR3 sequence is CASSYGQTGELFF. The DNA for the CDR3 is TGCGCCAGCAGCTACGGACAGACCGGGGAGCTGTTTTTT.

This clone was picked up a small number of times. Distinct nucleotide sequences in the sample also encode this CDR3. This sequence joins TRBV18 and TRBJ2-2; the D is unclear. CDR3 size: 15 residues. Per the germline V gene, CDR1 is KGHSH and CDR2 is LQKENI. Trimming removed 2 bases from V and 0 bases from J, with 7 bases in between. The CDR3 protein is CASSPASANTGELFF. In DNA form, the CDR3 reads TGTGCCAGCTCACCAGCCAGCGCGAACACCGGGGAGCTGTTTTTT.

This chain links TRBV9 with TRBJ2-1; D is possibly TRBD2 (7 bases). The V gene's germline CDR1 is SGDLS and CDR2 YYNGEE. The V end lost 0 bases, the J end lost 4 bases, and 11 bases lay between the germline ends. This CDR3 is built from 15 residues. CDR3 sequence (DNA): TGTGCCAGCAGCGTAGATGGGGGGGCTTACAATGAGCAGTTCTTC. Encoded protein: CASSVDGGAYNEQFF. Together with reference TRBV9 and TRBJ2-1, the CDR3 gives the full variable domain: DSGVTQTPKHLITATGQRVTLRCSPRSGDLSVYWYQQSLDQGLQFLIQYYNGEERAKGNILERFSAQQFPDLHSELNLSSLELGDSALYFCASSVDGGAYNEQFFGPGTRLTVL.

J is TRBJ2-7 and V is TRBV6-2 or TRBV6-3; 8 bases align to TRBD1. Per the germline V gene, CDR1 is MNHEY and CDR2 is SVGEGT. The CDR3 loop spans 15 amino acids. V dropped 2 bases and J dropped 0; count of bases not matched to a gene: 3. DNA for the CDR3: TGTGCCAGCAGTTACGGGGACAGGAGCTCCTACGAGCAGTACTTC. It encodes CASSYGDRSSYEQYF.

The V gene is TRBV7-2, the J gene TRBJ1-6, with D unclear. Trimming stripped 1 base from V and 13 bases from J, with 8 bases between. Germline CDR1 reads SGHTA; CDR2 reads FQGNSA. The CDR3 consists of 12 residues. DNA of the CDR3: TGTGCCAGCAGCTTAGTAGGAGGCCCCCTCCACTTT. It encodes CASSLVGGPLHF.

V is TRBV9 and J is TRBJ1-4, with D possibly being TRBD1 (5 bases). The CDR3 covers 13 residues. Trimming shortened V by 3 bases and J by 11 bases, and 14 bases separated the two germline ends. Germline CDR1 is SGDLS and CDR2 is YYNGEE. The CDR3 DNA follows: TGTGCCAGCAGCGCAGACCAGGGTCAGAAACTGTTTTTT. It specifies CASSADQGQKLFF.

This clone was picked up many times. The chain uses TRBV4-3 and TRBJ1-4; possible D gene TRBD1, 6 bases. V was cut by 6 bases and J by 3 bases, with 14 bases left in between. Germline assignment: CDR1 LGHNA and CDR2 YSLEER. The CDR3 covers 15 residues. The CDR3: CASSPNRVSNEKLFF. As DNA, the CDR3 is TGCGCCAGCAGTCCCAACAGGGTTTCTAATGAAAAACTGTTTTTT.

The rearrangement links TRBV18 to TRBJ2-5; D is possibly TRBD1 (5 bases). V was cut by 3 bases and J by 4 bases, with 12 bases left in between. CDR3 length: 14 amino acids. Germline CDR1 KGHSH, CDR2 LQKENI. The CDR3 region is CASSPPDSRETQYF. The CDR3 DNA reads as TGTGCCAGCTCACCCCCAGACAGCCGAGAGACCCAGTACTTC.

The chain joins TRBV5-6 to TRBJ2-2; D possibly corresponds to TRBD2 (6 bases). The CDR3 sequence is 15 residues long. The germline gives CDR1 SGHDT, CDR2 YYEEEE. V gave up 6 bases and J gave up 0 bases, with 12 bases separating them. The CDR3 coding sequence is TGTGCCAGCACTCTGGGGGGAGCGAACACCGGGGAGCTGTTTTTT. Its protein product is CASTLGGANTGELFF.

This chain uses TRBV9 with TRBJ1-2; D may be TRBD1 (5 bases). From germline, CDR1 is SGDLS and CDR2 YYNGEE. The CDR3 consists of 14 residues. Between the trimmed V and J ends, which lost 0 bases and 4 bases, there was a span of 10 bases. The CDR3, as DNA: TGTGCCAGCAGCGTAGTAGACAGAACCTATGGCTACACCTTC. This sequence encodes CASSVVDRTYGYTF.

CDR3 sequence (DNA): TGCGCCAGCAGCCACGGGACAGTTAACTATGGCTACACCTTC. Its translation: CASSHGTVNYGYTF. The V call is TRBV4-3, the J call TRBJ1-2; 7 bases are shared with TRBD1. Losses at the gene ends were 3 bases for V and 1 base for J; bases not matched to a gene: 2. This CDR3 is built from 14 residues. The germline gives CDR1 LGHNA, CDR2 YSLEER.

The CDR3 loop is CASSLGGVSGSDTQYF. In DNA, the CDR3 is TGCGCCAGCAGCTTGGGGGGTGTGAGCGGTTCGGATACGCAGTATTTT. J is TRBJ2-3 and V is TRBV5-1, with D perhaps matching TRBD2 (5 bases). Looked up from germline, CDR1 is SGHRS and CDR2 is YFSETQ. This CDR3 has 16 amino acids. V lost 0 bases, J lost 6 bases, and 17 bases lay in between. The entire variable domain, with the rest obtained from reference TRBV5-1 and TRBJ2-3, is as follows: KAGVTQTPRYLIKTRGQQVTLSCSPISGHRSVSWYQQTPGQGLQFLFEYFSETQRNKGNFPGRFSGRQFSNSRSEMNVSTLELGDSALYLCASSLGGVSGSDTQYFGPGTRLTVL.

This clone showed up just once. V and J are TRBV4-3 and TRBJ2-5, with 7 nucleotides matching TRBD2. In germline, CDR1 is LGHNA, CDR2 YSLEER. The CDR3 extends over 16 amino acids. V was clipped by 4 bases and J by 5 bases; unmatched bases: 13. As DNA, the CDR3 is TGCGCCAGCAGCCTTAATCCCAGCGGGGCTGGTGAGACCCAGTACTTC. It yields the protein CASSLNPSGAGETQYF.

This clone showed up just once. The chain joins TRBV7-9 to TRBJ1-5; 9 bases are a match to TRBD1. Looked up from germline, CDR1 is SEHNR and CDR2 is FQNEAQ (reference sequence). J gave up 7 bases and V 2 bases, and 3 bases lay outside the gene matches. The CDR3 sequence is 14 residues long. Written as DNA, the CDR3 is TGTGCCAGCAGCTTAACAGGGGGCGAACAGCCCCAGCATTTT. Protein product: CASSLTGGEQPQHF.

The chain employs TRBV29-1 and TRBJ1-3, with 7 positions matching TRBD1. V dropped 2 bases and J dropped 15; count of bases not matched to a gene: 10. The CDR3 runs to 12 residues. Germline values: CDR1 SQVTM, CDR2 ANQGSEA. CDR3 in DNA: TGCAGCGTTGAATGGGACAGCCCCCAGCAATATTTT. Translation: CSVEWDSPQQYF.

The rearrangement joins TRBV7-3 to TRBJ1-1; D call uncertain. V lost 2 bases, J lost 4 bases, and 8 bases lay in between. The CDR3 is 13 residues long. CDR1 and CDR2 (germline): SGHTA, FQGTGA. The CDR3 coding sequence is TGTGCCAGCAGCTTATTAATAGCCACTGAAGCTTTCTTT. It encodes CASSLLIATEAFF.

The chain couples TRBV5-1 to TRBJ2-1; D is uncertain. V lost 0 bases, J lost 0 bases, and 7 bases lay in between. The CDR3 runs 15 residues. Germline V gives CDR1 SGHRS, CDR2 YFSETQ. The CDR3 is CASSLDTSSYNEQFF. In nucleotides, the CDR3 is TGCGCCAGCAGCTTGGACACAAGCTCCTACAATGAGCAGTTCTTC. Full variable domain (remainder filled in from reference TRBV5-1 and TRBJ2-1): KAGVTQTPRYLIKTRGQQVTLSCSPISGHRSVSWYQQTPGQGLQFLFEYFSETQRNKGNFPGRFSGRQFSNSRSEMNVSTLELGDSALYLCASSLDTSSYNEQFFGPGTRLTVL.

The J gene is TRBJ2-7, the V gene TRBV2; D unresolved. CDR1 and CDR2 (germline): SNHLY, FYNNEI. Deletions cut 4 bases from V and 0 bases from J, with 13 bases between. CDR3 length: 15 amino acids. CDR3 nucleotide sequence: TGTGCCAGCAGTGTTAGTCTGTACAGCTCCTACGAGCAGTACTTC. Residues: CASSVSLYSSYEQYF.

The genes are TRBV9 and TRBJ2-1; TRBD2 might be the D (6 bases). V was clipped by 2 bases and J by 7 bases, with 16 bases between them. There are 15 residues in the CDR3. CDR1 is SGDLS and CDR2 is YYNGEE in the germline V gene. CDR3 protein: CASSVTGASGNEQFF. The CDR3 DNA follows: TGTGCCAGCAGCGTGACGGGAGCCAGCGGGAATGAGCAGTTCTTC.

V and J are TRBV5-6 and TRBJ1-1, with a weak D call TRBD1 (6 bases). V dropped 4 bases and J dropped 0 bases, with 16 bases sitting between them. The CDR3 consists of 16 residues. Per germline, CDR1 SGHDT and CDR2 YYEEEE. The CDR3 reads CASSHYTGTMNTEAFF. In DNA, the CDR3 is TGTGCCAGCAGCCATTACACAGGGACCATGAACACTGAAGCTTTCTTT.

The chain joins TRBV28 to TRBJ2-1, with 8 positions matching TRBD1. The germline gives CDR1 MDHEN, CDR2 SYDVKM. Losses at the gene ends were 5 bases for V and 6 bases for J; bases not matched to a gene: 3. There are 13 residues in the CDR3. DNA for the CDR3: TGTGCCAGCAGTGGACAGGGCGGCAATGAGCAGTTCTTC. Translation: CASSGQGGNEQFF.